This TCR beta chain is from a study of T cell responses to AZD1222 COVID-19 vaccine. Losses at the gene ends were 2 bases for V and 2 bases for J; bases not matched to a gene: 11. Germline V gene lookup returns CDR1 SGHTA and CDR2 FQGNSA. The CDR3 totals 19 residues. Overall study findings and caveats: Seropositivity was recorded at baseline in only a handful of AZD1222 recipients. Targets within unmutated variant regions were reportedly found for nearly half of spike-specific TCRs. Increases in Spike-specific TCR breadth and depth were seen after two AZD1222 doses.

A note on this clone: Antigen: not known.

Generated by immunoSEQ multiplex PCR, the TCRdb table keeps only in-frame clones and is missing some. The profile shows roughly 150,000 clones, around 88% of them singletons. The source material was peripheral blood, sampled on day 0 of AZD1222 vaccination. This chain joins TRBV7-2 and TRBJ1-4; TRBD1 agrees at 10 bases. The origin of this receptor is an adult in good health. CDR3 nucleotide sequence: TGTGCCAGCAGCTTACCCGGGACAGGGGATGTAGCGACTAATGAAAAACTGTTTTTT. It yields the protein CASSLPGTGDVATNEKLFF.